The 10 T cell receptor beta chains reported below all come from one sample, sequenced in a study. Cells sorted as Tregs were CD4+, CD25+ and CD127-/low. TCRdb recomputed calls from the 5' RACE reads with MiXCR, one row per CDR3 protein. Among approximately 40,000 distinct CDR3 sequences listed, 20% to 25% were seen once. Sequenced material: Tregs sorted from blood. The receptors originated from a female donor with breast cancer.

This clonotype was seen only a few times. The CDR3 carries no conserved terminal phenylalanine or tryptophan, so it likely arises from a read error. The chain joins TRBV5-5 to TRBJ1-2, with D possibly being TRBD1 (6 bases). Germline-derived CDR1 and CDR2 are SGHKS and YYEKEE (reference sequence). The V and J ends lost 1 base and 6 bases respectively, with 16 bases between them. The CDR3 sequence is 15 residues long. DNA for the CDR3: TGTGCCAGCAGCTTGTTACAGGGTGCGTTCGATGGCTACACCCTC. Its translation: CASSLLQGAFDGYTL.

Concerning this clonotype itself: The junction departs from germline at one end; a sequencing error may be responsible. The V call is TRBV7-2, the J call TRBJ2-2; D is possibly TRBD1 or TRBD2 (6 bases each). Looked up from germline, CDR1 is SGHTA and CDR2 is FQGNSA. This CDR3 is built from 12 residues. The CDR3 coding sequence is TGTGCCAGCAGCCAGACAGGCGGGGAGCTGTCTTTT. Its translation is CASSQTGGELSF. The full variable domain, rest sourced from reference TRBV7-2 and TRBJ2-2, is GAGVSQSPSNKVTEKGKDVELRCDPISGHTALYWYRQSLGQGLEFLIYFQGNSAPDKSGLPSDRFSAERTGGSVSTLTIQRTQQEDSAVYLCASSQTGGELSFGEGSRLTVL.

The table lists this clonotype with many counts. This chain connects TRBV10-3 to TRBJ1-2; 7 positions agree with TRBD1. Germline V CDR1 and CDR2: ENHRY, SYGVKD. The CDR3 sequence is 14 residues long. V lost 10 bases to trimming and J lost 1 base; unmatched junction nucleotides: 9. For the CDR3, the DNA is TGTGCCACTGGGACAGCGCCGAATAACTATGGCTACACCTTC. Its translation: CATGTAPNNYGYTF.

Points on this clonotype: The CDR3 end shows no conserved phenylalanine or tryptophan, and so a read error is likely. Because the CDR3's place on the DNA is in doubt, the DNA is left out and the CDR3 is given as listed by TCRdb. The chain joins TRBV5-1 to TRBJ1-1; the table's D call, TRBD1, was not checked against the DNA. CDR1 is SGHRS, CDR2 YFSETQ, per germline. Both ends counted, the CDR3 spans 15 residues. The CDR3 loop is CASSGTGRMNTEALL.

This clonotype ranks as medium-sized (0.01 to 0.1%). The chain links TRBV7-6 to TRBJ2-7, with no clear D. Germline CDR1 SGHVS, CDR2 FNYEAQ. Trimming took off 5 bases at V and 1 base at J, with 12 bases between the two ends. This CDR3 has 14 residues. DNA of the CDR3: TGTGCCAGCAGCCCCGCTCCCGTGTCCTACGAGCAGTACTTC. This translates into CASSPAPVSYEQYF.

This clonotype occurred a few times. This rearrangement joins TRBV12-3 or TRBV12-4 to TRBJ2-3, with 9 bases that match TRBD2. This CDR3 comprises 14 residues. Trimming cost V 5 bases and J 9 bases; bases outside gene matches: 9. The CDR3 bases are TGTGCCAGCAGTACTAGAACCCTAGCGGGAACGCAGTATTTT. Translated: CASSTRTLAGTQYF.

This clonotype has a count of ten or more. The rearrangement links TRBV9 to TRBJ1-2; 8 nucleotides agree with TRBD1. Germline V gene sequence: CDR1 SGDLS, CDR2 YYNGEE. V gave up 5 bases and J gave up 4 bases; unmatched junction bases: 7. This CDR3 contains 14 residues. In nucleotides, the CDR3 is TGTGCCAGCAGAGGATCGGGACAGGTCTATGGCTACACCTTC. Translated, it gives CASRGSGQVYGYTF.

The rearrangement joins TRBV6-5 to TRBJ2-7, with TRBD2 identical over 12 bases. J gave up 2 bases and V 7 bases, and 3 bases lay outside the gene matches. The CDR3 runs 14 residues. The germline CDR1 and CDR2 sequences are MNHEY and SVGAGI. Here the CDR3 reads CASIRTSGAYEQYF. In DNA, the CDR3 is TGTGCCAGCATTAGGACTAGCGGGGCCTACGAGCAGTACTTC.

This clonotype was observed a handful of times. The J gene is TRBJ2-1, the V gene TRBV27; D unclear. Trimming shortened V by 0 bases and J by 2 bases, and 8 bases separated the two germline ends. The CDR3 consists of 15 residues. Germline V gene sequence: CDR1 MNHEY, CDR2 SMNVEV (reference sequence). CDR3 sequence: CASSLSGSAYNEQFF. In nucleotides, the CDR3 is TGTGCCAGCAGTTTATCGGGGTCGGCCTACAATGAGCAGTTCTTC.

This clonotype was counted a few times. The CDR3 sequence: CASSFERANEQFF. The CDR3 coding sequence is TGTGCCAGCAGCTTCGAGAGGGCGAATGAGCAGTTCTTC. The chain employs TRBV5-6 and TRBJ2-1, with D possibly being TRBD2 (5 bases). This CDR3 has 13 amino acids. Germline values: CDR1 SGHDT, CDR2 YYEEEE. V gave up 2 bases and J gave up 7 bases, with 10 bases separating them. Full variable domain (missing parts from reference TRBV5-6 and TRBJ2-1): DAGVTQSPTHLIKTRGQQVTLRCSPKSGHDTVSWYQQALGQGPQFIFQYYEEEERQRGNFPDRFSGHQFPNYSSELNVNALLLGDSALYLCASSFERANEQFFGPGTRLTVL.